A single sample is the source of the 19 T cell receptor beta chains below, sequenced in a study of blood T cell repertoires in COVID-19. The method was immunoSEQ multiplex PCR; TCRdb's version includes in-frame clones alone and lacks a portion of them. The data contain around 140,000 clones, over 70% of them seen just once; the ten biggest clones take up about 2.5%. Sequencing used peripheral blood. These receptors were taken from a man in his fifties with active COVID-19.

The chain recombines TRBV11-2 with TRBJ1-1; perhaps TRBD1 as D (5 bases). This CDR3 spans 15 amino acids. V was clipped by 1 base and J by 0 bases, with 9 bases between them. Per germline, CDR1 SGHAT and CDR2 FQNNGV. CDR3 bases: TGTGCCAGCAGCTTAGGACAGCTTATGAACACTGAAGCTTTCTTT. Its translation is CASSLGQLMNTEAFF.

V and J are TRBV6-5 and TRBJ2-7; weak D call: TRBD2 (5 bases). Germline loops: CDR1 MNHEY, CDR2 SVGAGI. V lost 3 bases and J 6 bases, leaving 12 bases between the germline ends. The CDR3 runs to 13 residues. The CDR3 DNA reads as TGTGCCAGCAGTTATATAGAGGGTAGCGAGCAGTACTTC. The encoded protein is CASSYIEGSEQYF.

This sequence joins TRBV3-1 (or the pseudogene TRBV3-2) and TRBJ2-3; no clear D. Deletions cut 1 base from V and 3 bases from J, with 8 bases between. The germline gives CDR1 LGHDT, CDR2 YNNKEL (reference sequence). The CDR3 has 14 residues. CDR3 sequence (DNA): TGTGCCAGCAGCCAAGGTTTTGCGACAGATACGCAGTATTTT. Its translation: CASSQGFATDTQYF.

J is TRBJ1-2 and V is TRBV19, with unresolved D. The CDR3 extends over 16 amino acids. Germline CDR1 is LNHDA and CDR2 is SQIVND (reference sequence). Trimming removed 7 bases at V and 4 bases at J, with 22 bases between. CDR3: CASTSVGREGIYGYTF. As DNA, the CDR3 is TGTGCCAGTACCTCAGTCGGGAGGGAAGGGATCTATGGCTACACCTTC.

This sequence joins TRBV10-3 and TRBJ1-2, with D uncertain. This CDR3 spans 13 amino acids. Germline CDR1 reads ENHRY; CDR2 reads SYGVKD. V shed 7 bases and J shed 3 bases, with 12 bases lying between them. CDR3 sequence reads: CAITSRVDYGYTF. The CDR3 DNA is TGTGCCATCACATCACGAGTTGACTATGGCTACACCTTC.

This rearrangement joins TRBV12-5 to TRBJ2-3, with TRBD2 matching 11 bases. Germline CDR1 reads LGHNT; CDR2 reads FRNRAP. The V and J ends lost 1 base and 1 base, in that order; junction bases with no gene match: 4. CDR3 length: 17 residues. The CDR3 loop reads CASGLAQTSGGTDTQYF. Here the CDR3 DNA reads TGTGCTAGTGGTTTGGCCCAGACTAGCGGGGGCACAGATACGCAGTATTTT.

The V and J genes are TRBV5-6 and TRBJ2-7, with 9 nucleotides matching TRBD1. The CDR3 contains 18 residues. Trimming at V came to 1 base and at J to 7 bases, leaving 18 bases not matched to a gene. The germline gives CDR1 SGHDT, CDR2 YYEEEE. CDR3 loop: CASSLYPGLGTGSQEQYF. Here the CDR3 DNA reads TGTGCCAGCAGCTTGTATCCCGGGTTGGGGACAGGGTCCCAGGAGCAGTACTTC.

This clone was picked up a small number of times. V usage is TRBV28 and J usage is TRBJ1-5; TRBD1 matches at 10 bases. V gave up 11 bases and J gave up 6 bases; unmatched junction bases: 10. Germline V gene data show CDR1 as MDHEN and CDR2 as SYDVKM. The CDR3 extends over 14 amino acids. CDR3 amino acids: CAAETGGSGQPQHF. CDR3 nucleotides: TGTGCCGCCGAGACAGGGGGCAGCGGTCAGCCCCAGCATTTT.

This chain links TRBV6-4 with TRBJ2-1, with 7 positions matching TRBD1. After removal of 4 bases from V and 7 bases from J, the junction contained 4 bases not matched to a gene. The CDR3 runs 13 residues. Per the germline V gene, CDR1 is MRHNA and CDR2 is SNTAGT. The CDR3 sequence: CASSAHRGNEQFF. The CDR3 region has the DNA TGTGCCAGCAGTGCACACAGGGGTAATGAGCAGTTCTTC.

This rearrangement joins TRBV9 to TRBJ2-3; unclear D gene. The CDR3 consists of 15 residues. Per germline, CDR1 SGDLS and CDR2 YYNGEE. Deletions cut 5 bases from V and 10 bases from J, with 23 bases between. The DNA of the CDR3 is TGTGCCAGCAGTGAAGTGACCCACCCACCCGAGGCGCAGTATTTT. Protein: CASSEVTHPPEAQYF.

The gene calls are TRBV5-5 and TRBJ2-7; 9 nucleotides match TRBD1. Germline loops: CDR1 SGHKS, CDR2 YYEKEE (reference sequence). The CDR3 runs 15 residues. J gave up 6 bases and V 2 bases, and 9 bases lay outside the gene matches. The CDR3 loop reads CASSFTGGPSLEQYF. The CDR3 DNA reads TGTGCCAGCAGCTTCACAGGGGGCCCCTCCCTCGAGCAGTACTTC.

This chain connects TRBV18 to TRBJ2-7; the D gene is possibly TRBD2 (6 bases). The germline CDR1 and CDR2 sequences are KGHSH and LQKENI. Deletions cut 6 bases from V and 3 bases from J, with 18 bases between. The CDR3 contains 15 residues. CDR3 sequence: CASSPRDFVNYEQYF. For the CDR3, the DNA is TGTGCCAGCTCTCCTCGGGACTTTGTGAACTACGAGCAGTACTTC.

CDR3 loop: CASSEAIRGYTF. CDR3 DNA sequence: TGTGCCAGCAGCGAGGCCATTCGTGGCTACACCTTC. The chain joins TRBV6-5 to TRBJ1-2; D not resolved. Trimming cost V 6 bases and J 7 bases, with 12 bases left between them. CDR1 MNHEY and CDR2 SVGAGI come from the germline V gene. The CDR3 length is 12 residues.

The chain combines TRBV4-1 with TRBJ1-4; 9 nucleotides line up with TRBD1. The germline CDR1 and CDR2 sequences are MGHRA and YSYEKL. The junction had 3 bases not matched to a gene; V was cut back by 1 base and J by 6 bases. The CDR3 loop spans 15 amino acids. In DNA form, the CDR3 reads TGCGCCAGCAGCCAAGTGGGGACAGGGCATGAAAAACTGTTTTTT. Translated: CASSQVGTGHEKLFF.

J is TRBJ1-2 and V is TRBV7-8; 8 bases match TRBD1. The V and J ends lost 4 bases and 2 bases, in that order; junction bases with no gene match: 6. The CDR3 length is 15 residues. Germline V lookup: CDR1 SGHVS, CDR2 FQNEAQ. CDR3 sequence reads: CASSYRTGTNYGYTF. The CDR3 DNA is TGTGCCAGCAGCTACAGGACAGGGACCAACTATGGCTACACCTTC.

The chain combines TRBV29-1 with TRBJ2-5, with D unclear. The CDR3 is 16 residues long. Trimming removed 3 bases from V and 5 bases from J, with 22 bases in between. Germline-derived CDR1 and CDR2 are SQVTM and ANQGSEA. The CDR3 is CSVDSPDPTSVETQYF. The DNA of the CDR3 is TGCAGCGTTGATTCCCCCGACCCAACCAGCGTGGAGACCCAGTACTTC.

The chain is built from TRBV7-2 and TRBJ2-7, with D uncertain. The CDR3 totals 15 residues. The germline V gene encodes CDR1 SGHTA and CDR2 FQGNSA. With 5 bases removed from V and 1 base from J, the gap between germline ends came to 15 bases. CDR3 DNA sequence: TGTGCCAGCAGCGCCGCACAGAACCCTTCCTACGAGCAGTACTTC. It is translated as CASSAAQNPSYEQYF.

The chain couples TRBV7-2 to TRBJ1-2; TRBD1 matches 7 bases. CDR3 size: 16 residues. Germline V CDR1 and CDR2: SGHTA, FQGNSA. Unmatched junction bases numbered 8, after V lost 0 bases and J lost 4 bases. The CDR3 DNA reads TGTGCCAGCAGCTTAGCGCTACAGGGGTTGCCCTATGGCTACACCTTC. Protein sequence: CASSLALQGLPYGYTF.

The V and J genes are TRBV27 and TRBJ2-7; TRBD1 matches 9 bases. V was pared by 8 bases and J by 5 bases, with 7 bases of the junction left unmatched. Per the germline V gene, CDR1 is MNHEY and CDR2 is SMNVEV (reference sequence). This CDR3 contains 13 residues. The CDR3 loop reads CASGDRGSHEQYF. The CDR3 DNA reads TGTGCCAGCGGTGACAGGGGGTCCCACGAGCAGTACTTC.